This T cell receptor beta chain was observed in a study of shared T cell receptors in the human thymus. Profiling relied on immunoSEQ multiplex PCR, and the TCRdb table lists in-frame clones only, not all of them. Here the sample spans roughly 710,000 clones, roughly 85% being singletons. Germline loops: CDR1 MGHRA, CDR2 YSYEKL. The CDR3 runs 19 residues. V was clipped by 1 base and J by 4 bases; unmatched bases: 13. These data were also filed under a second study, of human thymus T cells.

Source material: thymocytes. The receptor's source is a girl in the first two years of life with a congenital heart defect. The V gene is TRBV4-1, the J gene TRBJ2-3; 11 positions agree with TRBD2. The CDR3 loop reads CASSQVIRLAGGHSDTQYF. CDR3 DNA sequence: TGCGCCAGCAGCCAAGTCATCAGATTAGCGGGGGGGCACTCAGATACGCAGTATTTT.